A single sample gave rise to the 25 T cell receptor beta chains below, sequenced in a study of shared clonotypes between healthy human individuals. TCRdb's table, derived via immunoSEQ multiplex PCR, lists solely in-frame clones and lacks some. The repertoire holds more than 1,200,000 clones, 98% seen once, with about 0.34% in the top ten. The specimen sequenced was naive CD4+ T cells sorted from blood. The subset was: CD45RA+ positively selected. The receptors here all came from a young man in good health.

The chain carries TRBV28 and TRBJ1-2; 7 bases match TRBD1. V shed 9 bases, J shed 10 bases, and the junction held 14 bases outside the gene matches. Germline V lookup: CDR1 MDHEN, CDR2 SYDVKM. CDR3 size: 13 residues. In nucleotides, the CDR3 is TGTGCCAGTTGTATGAACAGGGGCGCTCTCTACACCTTC. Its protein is CASCMNRGALYTF.

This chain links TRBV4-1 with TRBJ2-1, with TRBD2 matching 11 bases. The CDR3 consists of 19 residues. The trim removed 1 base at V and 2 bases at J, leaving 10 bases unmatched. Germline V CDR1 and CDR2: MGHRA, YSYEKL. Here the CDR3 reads CASSQVGLAGGLAYNEQFF. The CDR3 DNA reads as TGCGCCAGCAGCCAAGTAGGTCTAGCGGGAGGTTTAGCCTACAATGAGCAGTTCTTC.

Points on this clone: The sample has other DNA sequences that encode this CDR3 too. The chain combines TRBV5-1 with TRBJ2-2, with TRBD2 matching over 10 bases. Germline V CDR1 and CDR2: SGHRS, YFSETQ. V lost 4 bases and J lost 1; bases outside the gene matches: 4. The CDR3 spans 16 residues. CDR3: CASSPLAGGNTGELFF. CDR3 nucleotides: TGCGCCAGCAGCCCCTTAGCGGGAGGGAACACCGGGGAGCTGTTTTTT.

CDR3 protein: CASSSPRFYEQYF. CDR3 in DNA: TGTGCCAGCAGCTCCCCGCGGTTCTACGAGCAGTACTTC. The chain combines TRBV7-2 with TRBJ2-7; D uncertain. Deletions cut 4 bases from V and 3 bases from J, with 10 bases between. The CDR3 contains 13 residues. Germline CDR1 is SGHTA and CDR2 is FQGNSA.

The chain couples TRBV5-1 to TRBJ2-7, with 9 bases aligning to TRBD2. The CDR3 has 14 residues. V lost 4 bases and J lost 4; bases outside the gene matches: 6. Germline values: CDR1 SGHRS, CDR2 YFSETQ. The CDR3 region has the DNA TGCGCCAGCAGCAGCAGCGGGAGGTTGTACGAGCAGTACTTC. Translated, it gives CASSSSGRLYEQYF.

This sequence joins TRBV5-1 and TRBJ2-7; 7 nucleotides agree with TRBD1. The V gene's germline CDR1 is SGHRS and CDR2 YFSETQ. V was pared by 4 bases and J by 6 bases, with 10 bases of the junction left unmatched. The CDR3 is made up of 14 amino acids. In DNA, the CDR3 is TGCGCCAGCAGCCTGGGACAGAGATTGGGCGAGCAGTACTTC. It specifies CASSLGQRLGEQYF.

The chain's CDR3 is CASSLRPASGRTNSAYNEQFF. As DNA, the CDR3 is TGTGCCAGCAGCTTAAGACCCGCTAGCGGGAGGACCAACTCCGCCTACAATGAGCAGTTCTTC. The J gene is TRBJ2-1, the V gene TRBV7-3; 11 bases are shared with TRBD2. Germline CDR1 is SGHTA and CDR2 is FQGTGA. V lost 1 base and J lost 2; bases outside the gene matches: 16. This CDR3 comprises 21 residues.

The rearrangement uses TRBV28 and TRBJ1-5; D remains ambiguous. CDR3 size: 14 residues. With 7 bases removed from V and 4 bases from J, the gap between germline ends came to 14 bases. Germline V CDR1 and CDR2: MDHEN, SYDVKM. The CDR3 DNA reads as TGTGCCAGCATTACCGGGCCGATAAATCAGCCCCAGCATTTT. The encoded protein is CASITGPINQPQHF.

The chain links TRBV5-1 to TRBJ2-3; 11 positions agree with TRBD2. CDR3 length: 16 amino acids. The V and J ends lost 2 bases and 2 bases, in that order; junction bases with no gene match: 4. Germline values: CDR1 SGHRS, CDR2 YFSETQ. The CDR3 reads CASSFGLAGPTDTQYF. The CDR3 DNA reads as TGCGCCAGCAGCTTCGGACTAGCGGGCCCCACAGATACGCAGTATTTT.

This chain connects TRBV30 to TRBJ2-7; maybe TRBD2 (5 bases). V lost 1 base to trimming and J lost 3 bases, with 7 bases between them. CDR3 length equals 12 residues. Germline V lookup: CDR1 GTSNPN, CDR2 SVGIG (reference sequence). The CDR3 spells CAWSGTSYEQYF. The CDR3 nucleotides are TGTGCCTGGAGTGGAACTAGCTACGAGCAGTACTTC.

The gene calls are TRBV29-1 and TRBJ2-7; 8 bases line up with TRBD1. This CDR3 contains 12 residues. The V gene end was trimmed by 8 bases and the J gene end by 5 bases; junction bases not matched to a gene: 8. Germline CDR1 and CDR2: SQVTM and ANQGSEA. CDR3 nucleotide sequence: TGCAGCCCGCCCGGACAGGGAAACGAGCAGTACTTC. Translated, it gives CSPPGQGNEQYF.

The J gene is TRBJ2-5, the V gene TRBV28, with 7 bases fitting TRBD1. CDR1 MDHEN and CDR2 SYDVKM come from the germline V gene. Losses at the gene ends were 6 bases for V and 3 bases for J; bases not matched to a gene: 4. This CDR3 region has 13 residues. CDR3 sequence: CASSIGTEETQYF. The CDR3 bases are TGTGCCAGCAGCATTGGGACAGAAGAGACCCAGTACTTC.

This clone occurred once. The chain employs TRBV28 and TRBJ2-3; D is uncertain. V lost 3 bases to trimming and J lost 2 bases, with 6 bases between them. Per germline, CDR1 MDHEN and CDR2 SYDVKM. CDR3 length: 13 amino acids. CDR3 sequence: CASSFDDTDTQYF. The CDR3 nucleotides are TGTGCCAGCAGTTTCGACGACACAGATACGCAGTATTTT.

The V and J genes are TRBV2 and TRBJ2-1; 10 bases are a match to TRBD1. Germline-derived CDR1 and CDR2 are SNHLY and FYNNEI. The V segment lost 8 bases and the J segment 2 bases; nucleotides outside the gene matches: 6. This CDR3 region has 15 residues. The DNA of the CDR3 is TGTGCCAGCGGAAAAGGACAGGGGGCCTACAATGAGCAGTTCTTC. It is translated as CASGKGQGAYNEQFF. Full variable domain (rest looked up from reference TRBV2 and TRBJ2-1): EPEVTQTPSHQVTQMGQEVILRCVPISNHLYFYWYRQILGQKVEFLVSFYNNEISEKSEIFDDQFSVERPDGSNFTLKIRSTKLEDSAMYFCASGKGQGAYNEQFFGPGTRLTVL.

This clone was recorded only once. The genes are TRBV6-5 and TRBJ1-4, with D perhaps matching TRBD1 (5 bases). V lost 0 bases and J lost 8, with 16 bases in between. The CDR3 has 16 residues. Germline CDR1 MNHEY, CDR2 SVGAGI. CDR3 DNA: TGTGCCAGCAGTTACTCGGTACCCCAAAGGGGCGAAAAACTGTTTTTT. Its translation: CASSYSVPQRGEKLFF.

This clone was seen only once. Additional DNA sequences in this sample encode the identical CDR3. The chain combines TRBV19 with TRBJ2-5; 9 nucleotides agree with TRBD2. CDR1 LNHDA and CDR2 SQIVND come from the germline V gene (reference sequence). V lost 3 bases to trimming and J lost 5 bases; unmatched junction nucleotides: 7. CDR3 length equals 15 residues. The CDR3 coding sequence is TGTGCCAGTAGTATTCTCGCGGGAGGGCCGGAGACCCAGTACTTC. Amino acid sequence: CASSILAGGPETQYF.

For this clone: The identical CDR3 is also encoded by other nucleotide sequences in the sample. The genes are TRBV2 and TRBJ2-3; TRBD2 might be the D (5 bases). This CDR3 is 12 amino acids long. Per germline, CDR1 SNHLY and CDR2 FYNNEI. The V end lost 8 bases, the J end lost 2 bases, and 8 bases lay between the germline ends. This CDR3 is CASRGDTDTQYF. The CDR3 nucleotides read TGTGCCAGCCGGGGTGACACAGATACGCAGTATTTT.

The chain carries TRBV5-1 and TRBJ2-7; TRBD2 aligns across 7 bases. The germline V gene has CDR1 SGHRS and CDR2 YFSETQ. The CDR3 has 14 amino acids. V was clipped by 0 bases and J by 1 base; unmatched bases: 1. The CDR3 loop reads CASSLARESYEQYF. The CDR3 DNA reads TGCGCCAGCAGCTTGGCGCGGGAGTCCTACGAGCAGTACTTC.

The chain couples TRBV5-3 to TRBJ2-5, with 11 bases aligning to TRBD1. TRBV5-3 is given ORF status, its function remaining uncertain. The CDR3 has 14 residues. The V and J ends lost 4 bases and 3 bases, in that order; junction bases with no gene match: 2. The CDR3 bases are TGTGCCAGAAGCAAGGGACAGGGGGAAGAGACCCAGTACTTC. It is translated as CARSKGQGEETQYF.

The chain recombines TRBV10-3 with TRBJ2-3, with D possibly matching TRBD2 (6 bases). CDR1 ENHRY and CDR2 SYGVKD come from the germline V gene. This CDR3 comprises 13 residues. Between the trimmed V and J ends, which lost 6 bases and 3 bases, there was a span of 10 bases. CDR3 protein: CAISGTWTDTQYF. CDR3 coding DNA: TGTGCCATCAGCGGGACTTGGACAGATACGCAGTATTTT.

The CDR3 loop reads CASSPRLESSYNEQFF. CDR3 in DNA: TGCGCCAGCAGCCCTCGGTTAGAAAGCTCCTACAATGAGCAGTTCTTC. This chain joins TRBV5-1 and TRBJ2-1; D gene uncertain. CDR1 is SGHRS, CDR2 YFSETQ, per germline. The CDR3 totals 16 residues. V lost 4 bases to trimming and J lost 0 bases, with 14 bases between them.

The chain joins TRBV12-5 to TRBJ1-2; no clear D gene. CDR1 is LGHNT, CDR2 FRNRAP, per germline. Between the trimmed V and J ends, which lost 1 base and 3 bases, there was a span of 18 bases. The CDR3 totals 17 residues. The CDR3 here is CASGLEAWSGLDYGYTF. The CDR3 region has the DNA TGTGCTAGTGGTTTGGAGGCATGGTCCGGGCTCGACTATGGCTACACCTTC.

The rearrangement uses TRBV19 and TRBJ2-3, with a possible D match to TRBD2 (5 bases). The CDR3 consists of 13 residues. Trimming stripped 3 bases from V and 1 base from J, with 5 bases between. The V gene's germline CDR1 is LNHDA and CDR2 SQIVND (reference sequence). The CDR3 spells CASSMRGTDTQYF. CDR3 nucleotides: TGTGCCAGTAGTATGAGGGGCACAGATACGCAGTATTTT.

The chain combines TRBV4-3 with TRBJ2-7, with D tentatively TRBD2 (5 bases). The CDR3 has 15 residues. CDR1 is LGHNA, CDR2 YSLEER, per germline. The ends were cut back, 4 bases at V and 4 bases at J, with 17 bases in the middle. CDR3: CASSRSRDSGYEQYF. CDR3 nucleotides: TGCGCCAGCAGCCGTAGCCGGGATTCGGGGTACGAGCAGTACTTC.

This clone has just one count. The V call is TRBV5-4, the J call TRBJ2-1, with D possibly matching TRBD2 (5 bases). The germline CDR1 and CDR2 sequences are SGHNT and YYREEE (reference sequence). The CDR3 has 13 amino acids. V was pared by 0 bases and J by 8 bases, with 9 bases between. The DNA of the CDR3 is TGTGCCAGCAGCTTGGAATTGGAGGATGAGCAGTTCTTC. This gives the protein CASSLELEDEQFF. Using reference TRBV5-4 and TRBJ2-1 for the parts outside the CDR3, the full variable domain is ETGVTQSPTHLIKTRGQQVTLRCSSQSGHNTVSWYQQALGQGPQFIFQYYREEENGRGNFPPRFSGLQFPNYSSELNVNALELDDSALYLCASSLELEDEQFFGPGTRLTVL.